This T cell receptor beta chain was observed in a study of T cell changes during pregnancy in multiple sclerosis. This table comes from immunoSEQ multiplex PCR, and its TCRdb copy is limited to in-frame clones, with some not included. The table lists over 70,000 clones, 90% to 95% of them singletons, with 2% to 2.5% in the top ten. The CDR3 has 15 amino acids. Germline V gene lookup returns CDR1 GTSNPN and CDR2 SVGIG (reference sequence). The ends were cut back, 0 bases at V and 1 base at J, with 12 bases in the middle. This TCR came from a female donor with multiple sclerosis, enrolled in a pregnancy study. The rearrangement uses TRBV30 and TRBJ1-1; D call uncertain. The source material was peripheral blood, sampled in the third trimester of pregnancy. This chain's CDR3 is CAWSVGIAGNTEAFF. Here the CDR3 DNA reads TGTGCCTGGAGTGTAGGGATTGCGGGGAACACTGAAGCTTTCTTT.